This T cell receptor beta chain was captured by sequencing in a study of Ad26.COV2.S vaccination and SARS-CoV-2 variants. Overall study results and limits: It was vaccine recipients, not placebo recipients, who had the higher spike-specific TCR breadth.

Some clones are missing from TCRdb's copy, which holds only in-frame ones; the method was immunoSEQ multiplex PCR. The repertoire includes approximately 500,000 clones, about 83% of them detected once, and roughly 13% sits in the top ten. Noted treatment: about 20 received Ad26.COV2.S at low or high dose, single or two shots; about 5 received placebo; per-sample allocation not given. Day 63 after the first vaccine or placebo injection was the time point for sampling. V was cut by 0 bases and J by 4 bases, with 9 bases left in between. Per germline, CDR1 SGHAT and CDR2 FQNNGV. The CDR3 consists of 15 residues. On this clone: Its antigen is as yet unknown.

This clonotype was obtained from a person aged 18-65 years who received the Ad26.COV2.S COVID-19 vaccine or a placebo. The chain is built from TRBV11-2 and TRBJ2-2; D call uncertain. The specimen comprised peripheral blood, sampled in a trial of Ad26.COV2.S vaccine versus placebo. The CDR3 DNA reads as TGTGCCAGCAGCTTAGAAGGGTCCAGCACCGGGGAGCTGTTTTTT. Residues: CASSLEGSSTGELFF.